The 28 T cell receptor beta chains below all came from one sample that was sequenced in a study of technical replicates of blood from several donors. Data came from immunoSEQ multiplex PCR; TCRdb stores just in-frame clones and leaves some out. This sample has 60,000 to 80,000 clones, with about 89% found just once. The material sequenced was PBMCs. Receptors were obtained from a human donor in good health. Some clones in this sample may be carry-over from other donors' samples.

The rearrangement joins TRBV5-6 to TRBJ2-5; 7 bases agree with TRBD1. Germline V CDR1 and CDR2: SGHDT, YYEEEE. The CDR3 runs to 13 residues. The ends lost 5 bases at V and 2 bases at J; junction bases unmatched: 3. This CDR3 reads CASRRQGQETQYF. The DNA for the CDR3 is TGTGCCAGCAGGCGACAGGGACAAGAGACCCAGTACTTC. The entire variable domain, with the rest obtained from reference TRBV5-6 and TRBJ2-5, is as follows: DAGVTQSPTHLIKTRGQQVTLRCSPKSGHDTVSWYQQALGQGPQFIFQYYEEEERQRGNFPDRFSGHQFPNYSSELNVNALLLGDSALYLCASRRQGQETQYFGPGTRLLVL.

This clone has only one observation. This chain uses TRBV20-1 with TRBJ2-1; D is unresolved. Trimming removed 5 bases from V and 9 bases from J, with 8 bases in between. The CDR3 loop spans 10 amino acids. CDR1 and CDR2 from the germline V gene are DFQATT and SNEGSKA (reference sequence). The CDR3 nucleotides read TGCAGTGCTCTGCGTGGTGAGCAGTTCTTC. It specifies CSALRGEQFF.

The rearrangement links TRBV15 to TRBJ2-7; TRBD1 matches at 8 bases. Germline CDR1 reads LNHNV; CDR2 reads YYDKDF (reference sequence). There are 14 residues in the CDR3. V lost 5 bases, J lost 6 bases, and 9 bases stayed unmatched. Here the CDR3 reads CATSGGTTGAEQYF. As DNA, the CDR3 is TGTGCCACCAGCGGCGGAACGACAGGGGCCGAGCAGTACTTC. The full variable domain, with the rest looked up from reference TRBV15 and TRBJ2-7, is DAMVIQNPRYQVTQFGKPVTLSCSQTLNHNVMYWYQQKSSQAPKLLFHYYDKDFNNEADTPDNFQSRRPNTSFCFLDIRSPGLGDTAMYLCATSGGTTGAEQYFGPGTRLTVT.

The rearrangement links TRBV6-5 to TRBJ1-1; no definite D call. Trimming removed 10 bases at V and 5 bases at J, with 11 bases between. This CDR3 has 11 residues. Per germline, CDR1 MNHEY and CDR2 SVGAGI. The CDR3, as DNA: TGTGCCATCATCCGAGGGACTGAAGCTTTCTTT. This sequence encodes CAIIRGTEAFF.

The genes are TRBV27 and TRBJ1-1; weak D call: TRBD1 (5 bases). Trimming pared 4 bases from V and 0 bases from J, leaving 12 bases between. Germline CDR1 MNHEY, CDR2 SMNVEV (reference sequence). This CDR3 spans 15 amino acids. CDR3 in amino acids: CASSSLGHLNTEAFF. CDR3 nucleotide sequence: TGTGCCAGCAGTTCGTTAGGACATCTGAACACTGAAGCTTTCTTT.

This chain connects TRBV7-9 to TRBJ1-2, with TRBD1 matching over 8 bases. Germline assignment: CDR1 SEHNR and CDR2 FQNEAQ (reference sequence). The CDR3 spans 15 residues. J lost 0 bases, V lost 4 bases, and 4 bases had no gene match. CDR3: CASSWGTGPNYGYTF. The CDR3 DNA is TGTGCCAGCAGCTGGGGGACAGGACCTAACTATGGCTACACCTTC.

The chain uses TRBV5-1 and TRBJ2-7; D not resolved. Germline CDR1 SGHRS, CDR2 YFSETQ. V was cut by 2 bases and J by 7 bases, with 10 bases left in between. The CDR3 has 12 residues. The CDR3 DNA follows: TGCGCCAGCAGCTTTGCCGATCGGGAGCAGTACTTC. Protein product: CASSFADREQYF. Combining the CDR3 with reference TRBV5-1 and TRBJ2-7 gives the whole variable domain KAGVTQTPRYLIKTRGQQVTLSCSPISGHRSVSWYQQTPGQGLQFLFEYFSETQRNKGNFPGRFSGRQFSNSRSEMNVSTLELGDSALYLCASSFADREQYFGPGTRLTVT.

The J gene is TRBJ2-2, the V gene TRBV30; TRBD1 agrees at 8 bases. The trim removed 3 bases at V and 2 bases at J, leaving 11 bases unmatched. The CDR3 runs to 17 residues. Germline values: CDR1 GTSNPN, CDR2 SVGIG (reference sequence). Here the CDR3 reads CAWRALGTGGNTGELFF. CDR3 coding DNA: TGTGCCTGGAGAGCTTTGGGGACAGGCGGTAACACCGGGGAGCTGTTTTTT.

The chain uses TRBV29-1 and TRBJ1-2, with a tentative D call TRBD1 (5 bases). Germline V lookup: CDR1 SQVTM, CDR2 ANQGSEA. This CDR3 has 14 amino acids. The V gene lost 4 bases and the J gene lost 4 bases, with 16 bases spanning the gap. As DNA, the CDR3 is TGCAGCGTTGCCTCCACGGGGGTTCGCTATGGCTACACCTTC. This sequence encodes CSVASTGVRYGYTF.

The chain employs TRBV29-1 and TRBJ1-3, with 10 bases fitting TRBD1. Trimming cost V 5 bases and J 2 bases; bases outside gene matches: 9. This CDR3 comprises 16 residues. Germline-derived CDR1 and CDR2 are SQVTM and ANQGSEA. The CDR3 bases are TGCAGCGTTCTGGACGTAGGGACAGGGGCTGGAAACACCATATATTTT. Translating it yields CSVLDVGTGAGNTIYF.

Concerning this clone itself: The junction departs from germline at one end; a sequencing error may be responsible. The J gene is TRBJ1-4, the V gene TRBV15; 7 nucleotides line up with TRBD1. Germline V lookup: CDR1 LNHNV, CDR2 YYDKDF (reference sequence). The CDR3 has 12 residues. Here the CDR3 reads CATSRDSGTGEF. The CDR3 bases are TGTGCCACCAGCAGAGATAGTGGCACAGGGGAATTT.

The V gene is TRBV9, the J gene TRBJ1-4, with TRBD1 as a possible D gene (6 bases). Germline V gene data show CDR1 as SGDLS and CDR2 as YYNGEE. This CDR3 has 15 residues. Trimming took 0 bases from V and 8 from J, leaving 14 bases between them. The CDR3, as DNA: TGTGCCAGCAGCGTAGGGGGACAAATGGGAGAAAAACTGTTTTTT. Translating gives CASSVGGQMGEKLFF.

This rearrangement joins TRBV30 to TRBJ2-5; possible D gene TRBD2, 6 bases. The CDR3 sequence is 13 residues long. Germline V gene lookup returns CDR1 GTSNPN and CDR2 SVGIG (reference sequence). V lost 4 bases to trimming and J lost 7 bases, with 16 bases between them. CDR3 protein: CAWTLGSSGTQYF. The CDR3 DNA sequence: TGTGCCTGGACCCTCGGGAGTAGCGGGACCCAGTACTTC.

The chain uses TRBV2 and TRBJ2-1; maybe TRBD2 (5 bases). V was trimmed by 1 base and J by 8 bases, leaving 15 bases between them. Germline V lookup: CDR1 SNHLY, CDR2 FYNNEI. CDR3 length: 15 amino acids. The CDR3 bases are TGTGCCAGCAGTGAAGTCGGTTGGCTAGCCGATGAGCAGTTCTTC. Encoded protein: CASSEVGWLADEQFF.

The chain carries TRBV5-4 and TRBJ2-7; D gene uncertain. The length of the CDR3 is 12 residues. With 2 bases removed from V and 5 bases from J, the gap between germline ends came to 8 bases. Germline V CDR1 and CDR2: SGHNT, YYREEE (reference sequence). The CDR3 region has the DNA TGTGCCAGCAGCTTTTACTATGACGAGCAGTACTTC. Its protein is CASSFYYDEQYF.

The CDR3 region is CASRTGKAYEQYF. The CDR3 DNA follows: TGTGCCAGCAGAACAGGGAAAGCCTACGAGCAGTACTTC. The chain has TRBV7-9 and TRBJ2-7; a weak D match, TRBD1 (6 bases). Trimming pared 6 bases from V and 2 bases from J, leaving 11 bases between. The CDR3 loop spans 13 amino acids. In germline, CDR1 is SEHNR, CDR2 FQNEAQ (reference sequence).

V gene TRBV5-8 combines with J gene TRBJ1-4, with TRBD1 identical over 7 bases. The CDR3 has 14 residues. The V gene end was trimmed by 0 bases and the J gene end by 8 bases; junction bases not matched to a gene: 4. Germline CDR1 SGHTS, CDR2 YDEGEE. Here the CDR3 reads CASSLGQGGEKLFF. The CDR3 DNA reads as TGTGCCAGCAGCTTGGGACAGGGAGGCGAAAAACTGTTTTTT.

This clone has just one count. The chain uses TRBV5-1 and TRBJ2-3; TRBD2 matches 11 bases. V was pared by 3 bases and J by 4 bases, with 7 bases of the junction left unmatched. CDR3 length: 16 amino acids. Germline-derived CDR1 and CDR2 are SGHRS and YFSETQ. The CDR3 protein is CASSSYSGGAADTQYF. The CDR3 nucleotides read TGCGCCAGCAGCTCCTATAGCGGGGGGGCTGCAGATACGCAGTATTTT.

This chain connects TRBV7-2 to TRBJ2-3; D possibly corresponds to TRBD1 (6 bases). This CDR3 region has 14 residues. The germline V and J ends were trimmed by 4 bases and 2 bases, with 10 bases remaining between them. Per germline, CDR1 SGHTA and CDR2 FQGNSA. CDR3 protein: CASSSGHTTDTQYF. The CDR3 bases are TGTGCCAGCAGCTCGGGACATACCACAGATACGCAGTATTTT.

V and J are TRBV7-9 and TRBJ1-6, with 7 bases identical to TRBD1. The CDR3 runs to 15 residues. V shed 5 bases, J shed 10 bases, and the junction held 11 bases outside the gene matches. CDR1 and CDR2 from the germline V gene are SEHNR and FQNEAQ (reference sequence). The CDR3 sequence is CASSTRDSLGSPLHF. CDR3 bases: TGTGCCAGCAGCACCCGGGACAGTTTGGGGTCACCCCTCCACTTT. The full variable domain, completed using reference TRBV7-9 and TRBJ1-6, is DTGVSQNPRHKITKRGQNVTFRCDPISEHNRLYWYRQTLGQGPEFLTYFQNEAQLEKSRLLSDRFSAERPKGSFSTLEIQRTEQGDSAMYLCASSTRDSLGSPLHFGNGTRLTVT.

The chain carries TRBV4-1 and TRBJ2-2, with 8 bases that match TRBD1. Trimming removed 2 bases from V and 4 bases from J; junction bases left unmatched: 6. This CDR3 comprises 16 residues. Per the germline V gene, CDR1 is MGHRA and CDR2 is YSYEKL. As DNA, the CDR3 is TGCGCCAGCAGCCAACAACAGGGGGTGACCACCGGGGAGCTGTTTTTT. Translated: CASSQQQGVTTGELFF.

V usage is TRBV5-4 and J usage is TRBJ2-5; 12 bases match TRBD2. There are 15 residues in the CDR3. V lost 4 bases, J lost 4 bases, and 5 bases stayed unmatched. Germline V lookup: CDR1 SGHNT, CDR2 YYREEE (reference sequence). In DNA, the CDR3 is TGTGCCAGCAGCCCTAGCGGGGGGGCCAGAGAGACCCAGTACTTC. This sequence encodes CASSPSGGARETQYF.

The rearrangement uses TRBV7-2 and TRBJ1-2; 8 bases line up with TRBD1. Germline trimming cut 1 base from V and 4 bases from J; bases unmatched to any gene: 8. The CDR3 totals 16 residues. Germline V gene sequence: CDR1 SGHTA, CDR2 FQGNSA. CDR3 DNA sequence: TGTGCCAGCAGCTTAGGTCTTTCAGGGGGCGGCTATGGCTACACCTTC. Its translation is CASSLGLSGGGYGYTF.

The chain couples TRBV4-1 to TRBJ1-2; tentatively, D is TRBD1 (5 bases). Germline V CDR1 and CDR2: MGHRA, YSYEKL. V lost 3 bases and J 8 bases, leaving 16 bases between the germline ends. The CDR3 length is 14 residues. This CDR3 is CASSHLPGGVGYTF. The CDR3 coding sequence is TGCGCCAGCAGCCATCTCCCCGGGGGAGTAGGCTACACCTTC.

The chain joins TRBV7-2 to TRBJ2-5; the D gene is possibly TRBD2 (5 bases). The CDR3 is 13 residues long. Germline V gene data show CDR1 as SGHTA and CDR2 as FQGNSA. V was shortened by 1 base and J by 6 bases, with 9 bases between the two germline ends. The CDR3 loop is CASSLVGSQTQYF. CDR3 coding DNA: TGTGCCAGCAGCTTAGTAGGGAGTCAGACCCAGTACTTC.

V gene TRBV5-4 combines with J gene TRBJ1-2, with D perhaps matching TRBD1 (6 bases). The CDR3 covers 12 residues. The germline gives CDR1 SGHNT, CDR2 YYREEE (reference sequence). V lost 5 bases, J lost 4 bases, and 9 bases lay in between. Here the CDR3 reads CASSADSYGYTF. As DNA, the CDR3 is TGTGCCAGCAGTGCGGACAGCTATGGCTACACCTTC.

J is TRBJ2-5 and V is TRBV29-1; 10 bases are a match to TRBD2. Germline-derived CDR1 and CDR2 are SQVTM and ANQGSEA. CDR3 length equals 13 residues. V gave up 3 bases and J gave up 5 bases; unmatched junction bases: 3. The CDR3 coding sequence is TGCAGCGTTGAGCTAGCGGGAGCGGAGACCCAGTACTTC. Encoded protein: CSVELAGAETQYF.

The rearrangement uses TRBV7-2 and TRBJ2-5; TRBD2 aligns across 8 bases. Germline values: CDR1 SGHTA, CDR2 FQGNSA. V lost 4 bases to trimming and J lost 4 bases; unmatched junction nucleotides: 8. The CDR3 covers 15 residues. The DNA of the CDR3 is TGTGCCAGCAGCTCCGGGGGGGCAGGGACAGAGACCCAGTACTTC. Its protein is CASSSGGAGTETQYF.